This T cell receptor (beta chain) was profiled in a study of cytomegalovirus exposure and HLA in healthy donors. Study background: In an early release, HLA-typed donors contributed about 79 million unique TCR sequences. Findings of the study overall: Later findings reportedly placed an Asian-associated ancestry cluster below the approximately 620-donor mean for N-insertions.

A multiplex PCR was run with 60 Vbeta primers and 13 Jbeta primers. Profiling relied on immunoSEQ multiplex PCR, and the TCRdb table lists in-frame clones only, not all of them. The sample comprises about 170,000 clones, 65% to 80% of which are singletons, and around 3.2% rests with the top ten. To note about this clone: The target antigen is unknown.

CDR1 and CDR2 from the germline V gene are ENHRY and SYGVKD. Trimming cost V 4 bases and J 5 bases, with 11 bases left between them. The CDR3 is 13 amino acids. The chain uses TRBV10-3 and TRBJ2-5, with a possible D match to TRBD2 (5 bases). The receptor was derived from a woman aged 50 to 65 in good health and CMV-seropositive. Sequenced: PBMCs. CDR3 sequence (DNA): TGTGCCATCAGTGGGAGCGGATCGGAGACCCAGTACTTC. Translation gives CAISGSGSETQYF.